The entry below describes one TCR beta chain. The CDR3 runs to 15 residues. V lost 6 bases to trimming and J lost 8 bases; unmatched junction nucleotides: 10. Germline assignment: CDR1 LNHDA and CDR2 SQIVND (reference sequence). The record originates from a study of blood T cell repertoires in COVID-19. Study-wide context: Acute and convalescent COVID-19 specimens originated in the United States, Italy and Spain. Nucleic acid was either cDNA or gDNA, and it came from T cells, B-cell-depleted T cells, or PBMCs.

In the original analysis: Amplification of reference gene primers was used by the study to estimate nucleated cell counts. The table came from immunoSEQ multiplex PCR; TCRdb's copy has only in-frame clones and leaves some out. The D gene and trimming were derived from the DNA, and the V and J assignments and clone size from that table. The sample carries more than 85,000 clones, 84% recorded once. The chain uses TRBV19 and TRBJ2-1; 10 nucleotides line up with TRBD1. The sequence was obtained from a man aged 35 to 55 with active or convalescent COVID-19. The source material was peripheral blood. The CDR3 coding sequence is TGTGCCAGTAGCTCACAGGGACAGGGGATCGATGAGCAGTTCTTC. It yields the protein CASSSQGQGIDEQFF.